This T cell receptor beta chain was sequenced during a study of T cells in Graves' hyperthyroidism and ophthalmopathy. As for this clonotype: The antigen is unknown.

Study results and limitations: Ophthalmopathy stood apart from stable hyperthyroidism in a 13 V-J model.

There were TCR beta CDR3 regions amplified from RNA transcripts. HTBI primers were the set used in a first-round RT-PCR of the TCR CDR3. From the multiplex PCR reads, TCRdb called clonotypes with MiXCR, one entry per CDR3 protein. The table has some 180,000 distinct CDR3 sequences, less than 20% seen once. Each patient was aged 18 to 65 and had newly diagnosed hyperthyroidism of under 2 months' duration. Diagnoses were made from clinical symptoms, serum measures (thyroxine and TRAb), thyroid ultrasound and orbital computed tomography. CDR1 and CDR2 from the germline V gene are MGHDK and SYGVNS. Between the trimmed V and J ends, which lost 3 bases and 2 bases, there was a span of 5 bases. This CDR3 comprises 12 residues.

This sequence joins TRBV25-1 and TRBJ2-7; the D is unclear. This receptor was taken from a woman between 50 and 59 years old with Graves' hyperthyroidism. Sequenced: blood. Written as DNA, the CDR3 is TGTGCCAGCAGTGAGCGTGCCTACGAGCAGTACTTC. This sequence encodes CASSERAYEQYF.